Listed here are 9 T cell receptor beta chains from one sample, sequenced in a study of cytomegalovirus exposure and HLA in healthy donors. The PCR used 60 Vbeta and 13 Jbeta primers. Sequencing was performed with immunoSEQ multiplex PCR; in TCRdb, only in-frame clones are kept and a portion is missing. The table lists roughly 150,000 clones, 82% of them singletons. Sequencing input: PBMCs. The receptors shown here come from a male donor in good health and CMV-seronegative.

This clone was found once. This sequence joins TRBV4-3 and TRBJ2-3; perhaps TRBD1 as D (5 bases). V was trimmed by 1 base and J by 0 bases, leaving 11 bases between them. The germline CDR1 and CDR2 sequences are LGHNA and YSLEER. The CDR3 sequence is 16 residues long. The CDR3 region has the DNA TGCGCCAGCAGCCAAGGGGGCGTTACTAGCACAGATACGCAGTATTTT. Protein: CASSQGGVTSTDTQYF.

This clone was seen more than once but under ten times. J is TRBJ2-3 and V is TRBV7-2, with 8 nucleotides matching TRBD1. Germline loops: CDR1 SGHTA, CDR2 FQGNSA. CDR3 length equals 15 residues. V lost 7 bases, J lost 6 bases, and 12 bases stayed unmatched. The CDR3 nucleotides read TGTGCCAGCAACCGAGCGGCAGGGGGCGTCGATACGCAGTATTTT. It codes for CASNRAAGGVDTQYF. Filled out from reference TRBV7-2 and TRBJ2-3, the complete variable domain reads GAGVSQSPSNKVTEKGKDVELRCDPISGHTALYWYRQSLGQGLEFLIYFQGNSAPDKSGLPSDRFSAERTGGSVSTLTIQRTQQEDSAVYLCASNRAAGGVDTQYFGPGTRLTVL.

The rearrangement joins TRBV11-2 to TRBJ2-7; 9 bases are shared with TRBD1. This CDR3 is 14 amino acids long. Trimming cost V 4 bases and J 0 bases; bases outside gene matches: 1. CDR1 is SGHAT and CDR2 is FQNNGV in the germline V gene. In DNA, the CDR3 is TGTGCCAGCAGCTGGACAGGGGTCTCCTACGAGCAGTACTTC. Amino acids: CASSWTGVSYEQYF. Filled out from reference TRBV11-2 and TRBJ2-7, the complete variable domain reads EAGVAQSPRYKIIEKRQSVAFWCNPISGHATLYWYQQILGQGPKLLIQFQNNGVVDDSQLPKDRFSAERLKGVDSTLKIQPAKLEDSAVYLCASSWTGVSYEQYFGPGTRLTVT.

The CDR3 loop reads CASSPGLAGGGQETQYF. The DNA for the CDR3 is TGCGCCAGCAGCCCCGGACTAGCGGGAGGGGGGCAAGAGACCCAGTACTTC. This chain joins TRBV5-1 and TRBJ2-5, with 15 bases aligning to TRBD2. The germline V gene has CDR1 SGHRS and CDR2 YFSETQ. V lost 4 bases and J lost 2; bases outside the gene matches: 6. The CDR3 consists of 17 residues.

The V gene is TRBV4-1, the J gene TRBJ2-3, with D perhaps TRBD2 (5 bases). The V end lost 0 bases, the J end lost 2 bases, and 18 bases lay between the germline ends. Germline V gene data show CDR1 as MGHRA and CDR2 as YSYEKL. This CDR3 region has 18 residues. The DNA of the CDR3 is TGCGCCAGCAGCCAAGAAGGCTCAGAGGACTCCTACACAGATACGCAGTATTTT. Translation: CASSQEGSEDSYTDTQYF.

The CDR3 is CASSSRNEQFF. The CDR3 bases are TGTGCCAGCAGCTCCCGCAATGAGCAGTTCTTC. The chain carries TRBV11-2 and TRBJ2-1; D remains unclear. The CDR3 is 11 residues long. The germline V and J ends were trimmed by 4 bases and 6 bases, with 4 bases remaining between them. Per germline, CDR1 SGHAT and CDR2 FQNNGV. Full variable domain (outside the CDR3, taken from reference TRBV11-2 and TRBJ2-1): EAGVAQSPRYKIIEKRQSVAFWCNPISGHATLYWYQQILGQGPKLLIQFQNNGVVDDSQLPKDRFSAERLKGVDSTLKIQPAKLEDSAVYLCASSSRNEQFFGPGTRLTVL.

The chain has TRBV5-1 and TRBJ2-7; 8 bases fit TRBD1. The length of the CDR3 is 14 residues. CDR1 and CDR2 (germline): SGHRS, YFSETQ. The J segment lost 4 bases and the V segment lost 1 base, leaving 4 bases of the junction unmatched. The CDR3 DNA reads TGCGCCAGCAGCTTGCCGGACAGGGCTTACGAGCAGTACTTC. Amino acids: CASSLPDRAYEQYF.

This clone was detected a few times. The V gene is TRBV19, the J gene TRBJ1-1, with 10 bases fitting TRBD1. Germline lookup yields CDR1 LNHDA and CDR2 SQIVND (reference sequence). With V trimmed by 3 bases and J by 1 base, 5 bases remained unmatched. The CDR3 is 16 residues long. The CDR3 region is CASSIQWTGGNTEAFF. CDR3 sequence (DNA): TGTGCCAGTAGTATCCAATGGACAGGGGGGAACACTGAAGCTTTCTTT.

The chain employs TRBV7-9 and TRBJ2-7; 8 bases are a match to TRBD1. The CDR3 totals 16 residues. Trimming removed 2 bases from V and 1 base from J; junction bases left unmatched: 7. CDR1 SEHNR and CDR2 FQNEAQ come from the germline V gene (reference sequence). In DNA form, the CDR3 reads TGTGCCAGCAGCTTATTGGGACAGGCTGGATCCTACGAGCAGTACTTC. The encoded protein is CASSLLGQAGSYEQYF.